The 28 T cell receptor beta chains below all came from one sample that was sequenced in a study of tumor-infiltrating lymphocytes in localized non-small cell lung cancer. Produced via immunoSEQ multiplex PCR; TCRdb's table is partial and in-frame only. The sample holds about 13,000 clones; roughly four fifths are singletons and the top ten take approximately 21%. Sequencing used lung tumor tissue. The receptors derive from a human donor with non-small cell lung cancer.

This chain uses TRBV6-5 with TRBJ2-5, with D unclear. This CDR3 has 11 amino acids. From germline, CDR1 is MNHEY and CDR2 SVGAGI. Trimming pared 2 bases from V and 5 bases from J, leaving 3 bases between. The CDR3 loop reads CASSYAETQYF. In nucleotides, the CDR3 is TGTGCCAGCAGTTACGCGGAGACCCAGTACTTC.

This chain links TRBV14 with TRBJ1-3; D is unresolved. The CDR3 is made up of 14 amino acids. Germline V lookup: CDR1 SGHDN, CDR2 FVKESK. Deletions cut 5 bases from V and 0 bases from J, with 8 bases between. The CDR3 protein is CASSGSLSGNTIYF. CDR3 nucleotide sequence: TGTGCCAGCAGCGGGAGCCTCTCTGGAAACACCATATATTTT.

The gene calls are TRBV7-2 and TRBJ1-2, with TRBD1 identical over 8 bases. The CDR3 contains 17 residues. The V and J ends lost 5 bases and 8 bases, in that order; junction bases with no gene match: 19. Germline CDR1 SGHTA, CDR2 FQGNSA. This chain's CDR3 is CASSPRPGQGQSGGYTF. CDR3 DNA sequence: TGTGCCAGCAGCCCCCGCCCCGGACAGGGTCAGTCGGGAGGCTACACCTTC.

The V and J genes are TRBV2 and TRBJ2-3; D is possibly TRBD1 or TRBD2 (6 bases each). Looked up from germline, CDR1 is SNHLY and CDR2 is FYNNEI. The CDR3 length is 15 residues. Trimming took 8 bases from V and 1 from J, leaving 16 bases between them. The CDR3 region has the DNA TGTGCCAGCGGTAGCTCGGGGGCCGGCACAGATACGCAGTATTTT. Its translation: CASGSSGAGTDTQYF.

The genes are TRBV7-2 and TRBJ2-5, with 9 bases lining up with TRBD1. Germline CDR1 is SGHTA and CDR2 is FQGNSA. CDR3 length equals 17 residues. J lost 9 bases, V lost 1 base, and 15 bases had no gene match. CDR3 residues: CASSLGTGEWDLVAQYF. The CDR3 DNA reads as TGTGCCAGCAGCTTAGGGACAGGGGAATGGGACTTGGTGGCCCAGTACTTC.

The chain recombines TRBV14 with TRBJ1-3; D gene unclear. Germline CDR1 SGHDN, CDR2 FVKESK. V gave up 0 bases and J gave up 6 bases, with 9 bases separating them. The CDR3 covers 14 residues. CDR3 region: CASSQDWRSNTIYF. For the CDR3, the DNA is TGTGCCAGCAGCCAAGATTGGAGGTCAAACACCATATATTTT.

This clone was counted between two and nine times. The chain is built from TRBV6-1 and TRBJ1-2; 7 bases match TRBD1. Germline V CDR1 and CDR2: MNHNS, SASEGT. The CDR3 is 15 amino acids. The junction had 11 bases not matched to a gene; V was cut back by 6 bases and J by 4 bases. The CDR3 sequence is CASRGLNRGGYGYTF. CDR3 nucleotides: TGTGCCAGCAGGGGACTCAACAGGGGCGGCTATGGCTACACCTTC.

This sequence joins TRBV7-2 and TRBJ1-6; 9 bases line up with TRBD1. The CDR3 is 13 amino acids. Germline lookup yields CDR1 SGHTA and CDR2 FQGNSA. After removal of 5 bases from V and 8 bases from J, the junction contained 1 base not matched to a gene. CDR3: CASSRDRDSPLHF. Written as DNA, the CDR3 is TGTGCCAGCAGCAGGGACAGGGATTCACCCCTCCACTTT.

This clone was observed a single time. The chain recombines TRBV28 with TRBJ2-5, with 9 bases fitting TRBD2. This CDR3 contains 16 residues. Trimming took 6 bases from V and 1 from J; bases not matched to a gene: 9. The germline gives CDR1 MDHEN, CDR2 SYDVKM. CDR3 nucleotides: TGTGCCAGCAGCTACGGGTTGACTAGCGGCCAAGAGACCCAGTACTTC. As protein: CASSYGLTSGQETQYF.

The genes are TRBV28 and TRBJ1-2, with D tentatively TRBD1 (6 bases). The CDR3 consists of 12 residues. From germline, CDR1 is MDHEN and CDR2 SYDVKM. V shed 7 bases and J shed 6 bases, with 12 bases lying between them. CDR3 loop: CASTSQGHGYTF. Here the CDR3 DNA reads TGTGCCAGCACGTCACAGGGTCATGGCTACACCTTC.

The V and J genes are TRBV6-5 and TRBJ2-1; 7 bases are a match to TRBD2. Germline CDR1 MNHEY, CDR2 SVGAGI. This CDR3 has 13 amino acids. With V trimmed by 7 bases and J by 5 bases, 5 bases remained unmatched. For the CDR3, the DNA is TGTGCCAGCAATCGCGGGAGAGACAATGAGCAGTTCTTC. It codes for CASNRGRDNEQFF.

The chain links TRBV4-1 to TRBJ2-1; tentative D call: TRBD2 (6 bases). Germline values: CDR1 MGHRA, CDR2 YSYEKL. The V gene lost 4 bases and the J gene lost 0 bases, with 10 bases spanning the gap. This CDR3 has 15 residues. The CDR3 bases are TGCGCCAGCAGCCGTTCCGGGAGCTCCTACAATGAGCAGTTCTTC. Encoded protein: CASSRSGSSYNEQFF.

For the CDR3, the DNA is TGTGCCAGCAGCCCGGAGACAGGGAAAGAGACCCAGTACTTC. Amino acid sequence: CASSPETGKETQYF. V usage is TRBV7-2 and J usage is TRBJ2-5; 7 positions agree with TRBD1. The CDR3 contains 14 residues. Germline values: CDR1 SGHTA, CDR2 FQGNSA. The junction had 6 bases not matched to a gene; V was cut back by 5 bases and J by 3 bases.

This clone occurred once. Written as DNA, the CDR3 is TGCAGCGTCCTCAGACAGGGGGTACCCGTCCTGACTTTC. Residues: CSVLRQGVPVLTF. The genes are TRBV29-1 and TRBJ2-6; 9 bases align to TRBD1. The CDR3 totals 13 residues. Germline V gene lookup returns CDR1 SQVTM and CDR2 ANQGSEA. The V gene end was trimmed by 6 bases and the J gene end by 12 bases; junction bases not matched to a gene: 9.

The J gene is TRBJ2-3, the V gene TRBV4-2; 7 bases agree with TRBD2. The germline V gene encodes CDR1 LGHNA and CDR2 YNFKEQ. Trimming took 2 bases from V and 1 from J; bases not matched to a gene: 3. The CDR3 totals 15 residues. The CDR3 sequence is CASSQMAGGTDTQYF. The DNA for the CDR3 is TGTGCCAGCAGCCAAATGGCGGGAGGCACAGATACGCAGTATTTT.

CDR3 loop: CASSLSSGSSYEQYF. The CDR3 DNA reads TGTGCCAGCAGCTTATCTAGCGGGAGCTCCTACGAGCAGTACTTC. This chain uses TRBV7-8 with TRBJ2-7, with 10 bases matching TRBD2. CDR1 and CDR2 from the germline V gene are SGHVS and FQNEAQ. Trimming took 2 bases from V and 0 from J; bases not matched to a gene: 1. This CDR3 is built from 15 residues.

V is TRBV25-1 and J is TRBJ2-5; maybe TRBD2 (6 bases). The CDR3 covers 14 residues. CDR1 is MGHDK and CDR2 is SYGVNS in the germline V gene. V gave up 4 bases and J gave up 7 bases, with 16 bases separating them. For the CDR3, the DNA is TGTGCCAGCAGTGCGGAGGGTAATAAAGTGACCCAGTACTTC. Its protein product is CASSAEGNKVTQYF.

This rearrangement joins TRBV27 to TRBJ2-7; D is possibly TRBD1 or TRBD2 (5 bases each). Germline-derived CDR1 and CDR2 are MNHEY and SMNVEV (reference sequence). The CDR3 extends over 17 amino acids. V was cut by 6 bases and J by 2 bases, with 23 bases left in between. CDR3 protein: CASSRSGEGAGTYEQYF. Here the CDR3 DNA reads TGTGCCAGCAGCCGAAGTGGGGAAGGGGCCGGGACCTACGAGCAGTACTTC.

The CDR3 spells CASSVGTSGTDTQYF. CDR3 bases: TGTGCCAGCAGTGTTGGGACTAGCGGCACAGATACGCAGTATTTT. The chain uses TRBV6-4 and TRBJ2-3; TRBD2 matches at 10 bases. The CDR3 consists of 15 residues. Germline CDR1 is MRHNA and CDR2 is SNTAGT. J gave up 1 base and V 4 bases, and 2 bases lay outside the gene matches.

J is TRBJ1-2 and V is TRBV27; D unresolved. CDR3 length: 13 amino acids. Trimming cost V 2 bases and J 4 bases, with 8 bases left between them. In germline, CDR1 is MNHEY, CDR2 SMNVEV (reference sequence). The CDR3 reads CASSLRQTYGYTF. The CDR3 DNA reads TGTGCCAGCAGTTTAAGGCAGACCTATGGCTACACCTTC.

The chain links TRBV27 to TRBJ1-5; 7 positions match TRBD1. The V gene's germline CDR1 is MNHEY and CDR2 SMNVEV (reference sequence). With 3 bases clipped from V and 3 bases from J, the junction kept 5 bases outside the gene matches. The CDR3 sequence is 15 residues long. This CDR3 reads CASSLLGQLNQPQHF. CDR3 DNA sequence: TGTGCCAGCAGTTTGTTGGGACAGCTCAATCAGCCCCAGCATTTT.

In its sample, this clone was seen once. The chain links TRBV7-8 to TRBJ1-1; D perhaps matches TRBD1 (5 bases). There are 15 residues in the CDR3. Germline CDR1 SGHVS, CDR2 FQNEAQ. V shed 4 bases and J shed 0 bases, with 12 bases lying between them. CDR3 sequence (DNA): TGTGCCAGCAGCTCCGACCGAGGGGTGAACACTGAAGCTTTCTTT. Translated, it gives CASSSDRGVNTEAFF.

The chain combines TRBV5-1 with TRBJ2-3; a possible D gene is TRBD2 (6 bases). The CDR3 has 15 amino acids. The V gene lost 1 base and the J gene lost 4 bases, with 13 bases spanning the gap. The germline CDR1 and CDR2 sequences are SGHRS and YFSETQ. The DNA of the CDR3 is TGCGCCAGCAGCTTGTCGGGAGTAGGCGCAGATACGCAGTATTTT. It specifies CASSLSGVGADTQYF.

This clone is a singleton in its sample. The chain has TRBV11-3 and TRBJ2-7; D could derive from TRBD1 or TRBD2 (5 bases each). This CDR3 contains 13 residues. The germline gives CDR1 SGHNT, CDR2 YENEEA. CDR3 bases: TGTGCCAGCAGCCGAGGGGTGACTTTAAAGTTTTCAGTC. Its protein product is CASSRGVTLKFSV.

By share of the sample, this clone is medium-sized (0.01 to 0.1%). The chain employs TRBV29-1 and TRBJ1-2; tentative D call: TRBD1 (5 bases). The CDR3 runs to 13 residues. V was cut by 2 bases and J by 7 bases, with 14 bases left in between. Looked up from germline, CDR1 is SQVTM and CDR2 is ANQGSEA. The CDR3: CSVERQGKVGYTF. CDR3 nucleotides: TGCAGCGTTGAACGGCAGGGAAAGGTTGGCTACACCTTC. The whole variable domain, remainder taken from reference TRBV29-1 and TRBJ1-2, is SAVISQKPSRDICQRGTSLTIQCQVDSQVTMMFWYRQQPGQSLTLIATANQGSEATYESGFVIDKFPISRPNLTFSTLTVSNMSPEDSSIYLCSVERQGKVGYTFGSGTRLTVV.

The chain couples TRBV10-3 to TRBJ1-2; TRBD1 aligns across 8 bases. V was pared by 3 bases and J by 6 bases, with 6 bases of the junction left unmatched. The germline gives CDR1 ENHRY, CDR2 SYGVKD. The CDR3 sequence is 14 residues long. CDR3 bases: TGTGCCATCAGTGATCCCCGGACAGGGAATGGCTACACCTTC. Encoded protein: CAISDPRTGNGYTF.

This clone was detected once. CDR3 sequence: CASSMGTGSNQPQHF. CDR3 DNA: TGTGCCAGTAGTATGGGGACGGGGAGCAATCAGCCCCAGCATTTT. The chain is built from TRBV19 and TRBJ1-5, with a tentative D call TRBD1 (5 bases). Germline V gene lookup returns CDR1 LNHDA and CDR2 SQIVND (reference sequence). The CDR3 length is 15 residues. V lost 3 bases to trimming and J lost 1 base, with 10 bases between them. The full variable domain, completed using reference TRBV19 and TRBJ1-5, is DGGITQSPKYLFRKEGQNVTLSCEQNLNHDAMYWYRQDPGQGLRLIYYSQIVNDFQKGDIAEGYSVSREKKESFPLTVTSAQKNPTAFYLCASSMGTGSNQPQHFGDGTRLSIL.

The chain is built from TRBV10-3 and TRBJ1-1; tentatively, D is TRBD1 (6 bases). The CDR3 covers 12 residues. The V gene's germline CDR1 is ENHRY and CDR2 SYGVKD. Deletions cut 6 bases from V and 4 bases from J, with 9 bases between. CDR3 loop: CAIRDRSTEAFF. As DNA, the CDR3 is TGTGCCATCAGGGACAGATCCACTGAAGCTTTCTTT.